Included here is one TCR beta chain sequence, with context. Antigen unknown. The data were obtained in a study of human CD8 memory T cell subsets. Findings and limits, study-wide: Stem-like memory T cells matched precursor exhausted T cells in high diversity, which effector memory cells lacked.

Making the TCR beta libraries relied on UMI-labeled 5' RACE. TCRdb re-called the 5' RACE reads; one entry per CDR3 protein, DNA not given. The sample table sets out roughly 5,000 distinct CDR3 sequences. Buffy coats that had been collected from healthy donors served as the PBMC source. Per subset, duplicate vials of some 160,000 sorted CD8+ T cells supplied RNA. This CDR3 comprises 18 residues. In germline, CDR1 is LGHDT, CDR2 YNNKEL (reference sequence). Input material: CD8+ effector memory T cells (TEM) sorted from PBMCs. The subset is: effector memory CD8 T cells, CCR7- CD45RO+ CD95+. The sequence derives from a human donor in good health. The rearrangement links TRBV3-1 to TRBJ2-1; TCRdb returns TRBD1, unconfirmable since there is no DNA. The CDR3 loop reads CASSQDLAGGLVYNEQFF.